This T cell receptor beta chain came from a study of blood T cell repertoires in COVID-19. Study-wide background: Italy, Spain and the United States were the sources of the convalescent and acute COVID-19 samples. T cells, B-cell-depleted T cells, or PBMCs provided the cDNA or gDNA that served as material.

CDR1 and CDR2 (germline): LNHDA, SQIVND (reference sequence). Losses at the gene ends were 5 bases for V and 7 bases for J; bases not matched to a gene: 10. The CDR3 totals 16 residues. Clones were read by immunoSEQ multiplex PCR, and TCRdb kept only the in-frame ones, dropping some. The sample carries 26,000 or so clones, 60% to 70% recorded once. The sample comprised peripheral blood. The sequence derives from a man aged 55-75 years with active or convalescent COVID-19. This rearrangement joins TRBV19 to TRBJ2-2; 10 nucleotides line up with TRBD1. CDR3 protein: CASSPTGGRIVGELFF. The CDR3 DNA sequence: TGTGCCAGTAGTCCGACAGGGGGCAGAATTGTCGGGGAGCTGTTTTTT. The full variable domain, with the rest looked up from reference TRBV19 and TRBJ2-2, is DGGITQSPKYLFRKEGQNVTLSCEQNLNHDAMYWYRQDPGQGLRLIYYSQIVNDFQKGDIAEGYSVSREKKESFPLTVTSAQKNPTAFYLCASSPTGGRIVGELFFGEGSRLTVL.